One T cell receptor beta chain is described in this entry. The antigen is unknown. The sample belongs to a study of T cells in Graves' hyperthyroidism and ophthalmopathy. TCR beta CDR3 regions were amplified from RNA. A first-round RT-PCR of the TCR CDR3 used the HTBI primer set. TCRdb independently ran MiXCR on the multiplex PCR reads; one entry per CDR3 protein. This sample has approximately 370,000 distinct CDR3 sequences, with 14% to 15% found just once. General study findings and limits: The model forecast ophthalmopathy, anticipating it by a median around 6.9 months before onset.

Sample: blood. The clonotype was recovered from a woman aged 25 to 39 with Graves' hyperthyroidism.

This CDR3 reads CASRPWGGKETQYF. The CDR3 DNA reads TGTGCCAGCAGACCCTGGGGCGGCAAAGAGACCCAGTACTTC. This chain connects TRBV6-1 to TRBJ2-5, with a possible D match to TRBD1 (5 bases). The CDR3 is made up of 14 amino acids. V dropped 6 bases and J dropped 3 bases, with 14 bases sitting between them. Per the germline V gene, CDR1 is MNHNS and CDR2 is SASEGT.